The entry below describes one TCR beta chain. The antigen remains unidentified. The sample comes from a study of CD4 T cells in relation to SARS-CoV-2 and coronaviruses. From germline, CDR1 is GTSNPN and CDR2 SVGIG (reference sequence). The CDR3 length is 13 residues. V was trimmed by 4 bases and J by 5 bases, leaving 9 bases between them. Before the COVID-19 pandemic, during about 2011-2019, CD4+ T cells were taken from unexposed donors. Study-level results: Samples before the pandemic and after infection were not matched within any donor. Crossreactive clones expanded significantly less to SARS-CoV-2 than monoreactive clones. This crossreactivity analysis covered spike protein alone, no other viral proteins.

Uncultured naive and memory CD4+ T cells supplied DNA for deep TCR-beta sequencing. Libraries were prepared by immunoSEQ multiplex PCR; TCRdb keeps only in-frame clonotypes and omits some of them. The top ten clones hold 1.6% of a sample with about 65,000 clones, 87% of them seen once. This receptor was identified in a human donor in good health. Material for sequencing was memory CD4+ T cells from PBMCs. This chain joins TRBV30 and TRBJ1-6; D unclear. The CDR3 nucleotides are TGTGCCTGGACGGGATACAATAATTCACCCCTCCACTTT. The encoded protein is CAWTGYNNSPLHF.